This TCR beta chain was recovered during a study of cytomegalovirus exposure and HLA in healthy donors. About the research overall: The study's early data release held about 77 million unique TCRs from HLA-typed donors. Most donors, 70% to 85% of some 400 genotyped, fell in the Caucasian-associated ancestry cluster.

This clone was seen a handful of times. The PCR made use of 60 Vbeta and 13 Jbeta primers. TCRdb keeps only in-frame clones here, not all; method: immunoSEQ multiplex PCR. The sample consists of 120,000 or so clones, approximately 78% of them appearing once. In germline, CDR1 is SQVTM, CDR2 ANQGSEA. The CDR3 has 13 residues. V lost 7 bases to trimming and J lost 5 bases; unmatched junction nucleotides: 8. This chain links TRBV29-1 with TRBJ2-5; 9 bases agree with TRBD1. This clonotype originated in a man under 40 in good health and CMV-seropositive. Sequenced: PBMCs. CDR3 protein: CSGLQGAGETQYF. The DNA for the CDR3 is TGCAGCGGCTTACAGGGGGCGGGGGAGACCCAGTACTTC.